One and the same sample provided the 3 T cell receptor beta chains below, sequenced in a study of blood T cell repertoires in COVID-19 (dated by TCRdb to the early 2020s). The library was made by the immunoSEQ multiplex PCR assay. Here the immuneACCESS table is served through TCRdb, limited to in-frame sequences with V and J called. Missing clones are a known gap in these copies; in checked studies unresolved V genes cover under half, and the rest lacks a known reason. Counted in this sample were about 110,000 clones; approximately 87% of them appeared once. The top ten clonotypes cover about 6.6% of the sample. The material sequenced was peripheral blood. All receptors derive from a woman in her fifties or sixties with acute or convalescent COVID-19.

This rearrangement joins TRBV7-2 to TRBJ1-1; 9 nucleotides match TRBD1. With V trimmed by 8 bases and J by 5 bases, 9 bases remained unmatched. The CDR3 extends over 14 amino acids. Looked up from germline, CDR1 is SGHTA and CDR2 is FQGNSA. The CDR3 DNA is TGTGCCAGCCGCCTGGACAGGGGAACTACTGAAGCTTTCTTT. Translating it yields CASRLDRGTTEAFF.

This clone was seen only once. The CDR3 DNA is TGTGCCAGCAGCTTACAGGGGGCCATGAACACTGAAGCTTTCTTT. Translation: CASSLQGAMNTEAFF. The chain uses TRBV7-2 and TRBJ1-1; 8 bases are a match to TRBD1. The CDR3 consists of 15 residues. Trimming took 2 bases from V and 0 from J; bases not matched to a gene: 2. Germline V gene data show CDR1 as SGHTA and CDR2 as FQGNSA.

This chain links TRBV18 with TRBJ2-7; a weak D match, TRBD2 (5 bases). Trimming removed 0 bases from V and 4 bases from J, with 13 bases in between. Germline V lookup: CDR1 KGHSH, CDR2 LQKENI. The CDR3 has 15 residues. CDR3 region: CASSPPGVPLYEQYF. CDR3 coding DNA: TGTGCCAGCTCACCACCCGGGGTACCGCTATACGAGCAGTACTTC.